These 23 T cell receptor beta chains were all obtained from the same sample, sequenced in a study of T cell changes during pregnancy in multiple sclerosis. Produced via immunoSEQ multiplex PCR; TCRdb's table is partial and in-frame only. In the table there are 35,000 to 50,000 clones, roughly 90% of which are singletons. The material was peripheral blood, obtained in the second trimester of pregnancy. The receptors originated from a female donor in good health, enrolled as a control in a pregnancy study.

CDR3 sequence: CASSPGQDRETQYF. CDR3 coding DNA: TGTGCCAGCAGCCCCGGACAGGACCGAGAGACCCAGTACTTC. The chain combines TRBV9 with TRBJ2-5; 7 bases agree with TRBD1. Losses at the gene ends were 4 bases for V and 4 bases for J; bases not matched to a gene: 7. The CDR3 length is 14 residues. CDR1 is SGDLS, CDR2 YYNGEE, per germline.

This clone was recorded a few times. This chain connects TRBV29-1 to TRBJ2-3, with D possibly TRBD1 on 5 matching bases. Trimming removed 4 bases at V and 2 bases at J, with 10 bases between. The CDR3 runs 13 residues. Germline CDR1 is SQVTM and CDR2 is ANQGSEA. The CDR3 nucleotides are TGCAGCGTTGTGGAGACAGCCACAGATACGCAGTATTTT. This encodes CSVVETATDTQYF.

The V call is TRBV7-2, the J call TRBJ2-7, with a possible D match to TRBD2 (5 bases). V was clipped by 5 bases and J by 0 bases, with 17 bases between them. The CDR3 covers 16 residues. Germline lookup yields CDR1 SGHTA and CDR2 FQGNSA. The CDR3 loop reads CASSPQWAGVSYEQYF. CDR3 bases: TGTGCCAGCAGCCCCCAATGGGCGGGCGTCTCCTACGAGCAGTACTTC.

The chain employs TRBV4-3 and TRBJ1-4; the D gene is possibly TRBD1 (6 bases). Trimming removed 4 bases from V and 2 bases from J, with 20 bases in between. There are 18 residues in the CDR3. Germline lookup yields CDR1 LGHNA and CDR2 YSLEER. CDR3 sequence: CASSPLGGAPSTNEKLFF. The CDR3 DNA reads as TGCGCCAGCAGCCCTCTTGGGGGCGCCCCCTCTACTAATGAAAAACTGTTTTTT.

The rearrangement links TRBV2 to TRBJ2-6; 11 bases match TRBD2. Germline-derived CDR1 and CDR2 are SNHLY and FYNNEI. There are 17 residues in the CDR3. Trimming at V came to 5 bases and at J to 3 bases, leaving 6 bases not matched to a gene. In DNA, the CDR3 is TGTGCCAGCAGTACTAGCGGGAGAAGCGGTGGGGCCAACGTCCTGACTTTC. Translating it yields CASSTSGRSGGANVLTF.

This chain joins TRBV5-1 and TRBJ2-1; 11 bases align to TRBD1. The CDR3 extends over 15 amino acids. J was trimmed by 6 bases and V by 0 bases; bases with no gene match: 2. The V gene's germline CDR1 is SGHRS and CDR2 YFSETQ. DNA of the CDR3: TGCGCCAGCAGCTTGGGGGACAGGGGGTCCAATGAGCAGTTCTTC. Protein product: CASSLGDRGSNEQFF. Full variable domain (remainder filled in from reference TRBV5-1 and TRBJ2-1): KAGVTQTPRYLIKTRGQQVTLSCSPISGHRSVSWYQQTPGQGLQFLFEYFSETQRNKGNFPGRFSGRQFSNSRSEMNVSTLELGDSALYLCASSLGDRGSNEQFFGPGTRLTVL.

The chain joins TRBV19 to TRBJ2-5; TRBD2 matches at 11 bases. The CDR3 totals 15 residues. The V segment lost 6 bases and the J segment 5 bases; nucleotides outside the gene matches: 8. Germline V gives CDR1 LNHDA, CDR2 SQIVND (reference sequence). The CDR3, as DNA: TGTGCCAGTAGGGATAGCGGGGGGGCTTGGGAGACCCAGTACTTC. As protein: CASRDSGGAWETQYF.

The chain combines TRBV6-1 with TRBJ1-2, with unresolved D. V lost 3 bases and J lost 6, with 17 bases in between. Germline assignment: CDR1 MNHNS and CDR2 SASEGT. CDR3 length: 15 residues. CDR3 region: CASSDVYVPFDGYTF. Here the CDR3 DNA reads TGTGCCAGCAGTGATGTTTATGTTCCTTTTGATGGCTACACCTTC.

The V and J genes are TRBV19 and TRBJ2-5; 11 bases agree with TRBD2. Germline CDR1 and CDR2: LNHDA and SQIVND (reference sequence). The CDR3 has 16 residues. V gave up 1 base and J gave up 2 bases; unmatched junction bases: 3. The CDR3 region has the DNA TGTGCCAGTAGTATAGTAGCGGGAGGGTGGCAAGAGACCCAGTACTTC. It specifies CASSIVAGGWQETQYF.

V gene TRBV19 combines with J gene TRBJ1-4, with 7 bases lining up with TRBD1. Trimming cost V 5 bases and J 10 bases; bases outside gene matches: 13. The CDR3 is 15 residues long. From germline, CDR1 is LNHDA and CDR2 SQIVND (reference sequence). The CDR3 DNA sequence: TGTGCCAGTAGTTCCCAGGGGGGCGGCTACGCAAAACTGTTTTTT. Translating it yields CASSSQGGGYAKLFF.

The chain recombines TRBV2 with TRBJ2-3; 9 nucleotides match TRBD2. This CDR3 region has 16 residues. The trim removed 7 bases at V and 4 bases at J, leaving 12 bases unmatched. Per the germline V gene, CDR1 is SNHLY and CDR2 is FYNNEI. In DNA form, the CDR3 reads TGTGCCAGCACCCAGCGGGAGGTACTTTTGTCAGATACGCAGTATTTT. Its protein is CASTQREVLLSDTQYF.

The chain is built from TRBV10-3 and TRBJ2-5; D perhaps matches TRBD1 (6 bases). CDR3 length: 11 residues. Germline CDR1 reads ENHRY; CDR2 reads SYGVKD. Trimming took off 9 bases at V and 4 bases at J, with 9 bases between the two ends. CDR3 amino acids: CAMGALETQYF. DNA of the CDR3: TGTGCCATGGGGGCATTAGAGACCCAGTACTTC.

The CDR3 region has the DNA TGTGCCAGCAGCTCAAGGCCGGGACAGGGAGTGGTGTACTTC. This codes for CASSSRPGQGVVYF. J is TRBJ2-7 and V is TRBV7-2, with TRBD1 matching 9 bases. V shed 4 bases and J 12 bases; nucleotides not matched to a gene: 13. In germline, CDR1 is SGHTA, CDR2 FQGNSA. This CDR3 is 14 amino acids long.

The chain uses TRBV7-9 and TRBJ2-7; D may be TRBD1 (6 bases). Per germline, CDR1 SEHNR and CDR2 FQNEAQ (reference sequence). V gave up 0 bases and J gave up 3 bases, with 9 bases separating them. The CDR3 totals 14 residues. The CDR3 nucleotides read TGTGCCAGCAGCTTAGCGGAACAGGGCTACGAGCAGTACTTC. Amino acids: CASSLAEQGYEQYF.

This clone was observed a single time. This chain joins TRBV12-5 and TRBJ2-3, with D possibly being TRBD2 (7 bases). V was clipped by 0 bases and J by 4 bases, with 11 bases between them. Germline lookup yields CDR1 LGHNT and CDR2 FRNRAP. The CDR3 runs 15 residues. Here the CDR3 reads CASGLVLGGPDTQYF. The CDR3 bases are TGTGCTAGTGGTTTGGTACTCGGGGGGCCAGATACGCAGTATTTT.

This rearrangement joins TRBV11-2 to TRBJ2-1; 11 positions match TRBD2. The ends lost 5 bases at V and 8 bases at J; junction bases unmatched: 8. Germline V lookup: CDR1 SGHAT, CDR2 FQNNGV. The CDR3 consists of 15 residues. CDR3 residues: CASSAGLAVSDEQFF. The DNA of the CDR3 is TGTGCCAGCAGCGCGGGACTAGCGGTAAGTGATGAGCAGTTCTTC.

The J gene is TRBJ2-1, the V gene TRBV19; 9 bases align to TRBD1. V gave up 3 bases and J gave up 6 bases; unmatched junction bases: 9. Germline CDR1 is LNHDA and CDR2 is SQIVND (reference sequence). This CDR3 comprises 16 residues. The CDR3 here is CASSIEDRGVINEQFF. The CDR3 nucleotides are TGTGCCAGTAGTATTGAAGACAGGGGGGTGATCAATGAGCAGTTCTTC.

This chain uses TRBV15 with TRBJ1-1; the match to TRBD1 covers 8 bases. Trimming removed 3 bases from V and 0 bases from J; junction bases left unmatched: 6. In germline, CDR1 is LNHNV, CDR2 YYDKDF (reference sequence). The length of the CDR3 is 16 residues. This CDR3 is CATSRGQAHMNTEAFF. The CDR3 nucleotides read TGTGCCACCAGCAGGGGACAGGCGCACATGAACACTGAAGCTTTCTTT.

Written as DNA, the CDR3 is TGTGCCAGCAGCGTTAGCGGGGGCCAGACGTTGGTAGATACGCAGTATTTT. Protein product: CASSVSGGQTLVDTQYF. The V and J genes are TRBV9 and TRBJ2-3; 9 bases line up with TRBD2. With 2 bases clipped from V and 5 bases from J, the junction kept 12 bases outside the gene matches. Germline CDR1 reads SGDLS; CDR2 reads YYNGEE. CDR3 length equals 17 residues.

The chain couples TRBV7-2 to TRBJ2-1, with TRBD1 as a possible D gene (5 bases). This CDR3 spans 16 amino acids. CDR1 and CDR2 from the germline V gene are SGHTA and FQGNSA. The V and J ends lost 3 bases and 7 bases respectively, with 19 bases between them. This CDR3 reads CASSFGRGPWLNEQFF. In DNA form, the CDR3 reads TGTGCCAGCAGCTTTGGTAGGGGCCCCTGGCTGAATGAGCAGTTCTTC.

V is TRBV5-1 and J is TRBJ2-7; TRBD1 is a possible D gene (8 bases). The length of the CDR3 is 15 residues. The V gene lost 3 bases and the J gene lost 3 bases, with 16 bases spanning the gap. CDR1 SGHRS and CDR2 YFSETQ come from the germline V gene. CDR3 in amino acids: CASSSGGGTGYEQYF. CDR3 DNA: TGCGCCAGCAGCTCGGGGGGAGGGACAGGCTACGAGCAGTACTTC.

The chain employs TRBV2 and TRBJ2-5, with 8 bases that match TRBD2. The germline V gene encodes CDR1 SNHLY and CDR2 FYNNEI. Trimming cost V 8 bases and J 5 bases; bases outside gene matches: 7. The CDR3 loop spans 13 amino acids. CDR3: CASGAGEWETQYF. CDR3 DNA sequence: TGTGCCAGCGGAGCGGGAGAATGGGAGACCCAGTACTTC.

This clone was detected only once. J is TRBJ1-4 and V is TRBV7-2; D perhaps matches TRBD1 (5 bases). Looked up from germline, CDR1 is SGHTA and CDR2 is FQGNSA. Trimming cost V 1 base and J 7 bases, with 19 bases left between them. The CDR3 runs to 17 residues. Written as DNA, the CDR3 is TGTGCCAGCAGCTTAGAATTACCTAGCACGGGGGGTGAAAAACTGTTTTTT. This codes for CASSLELPSTGGEKLFF.